These 27 T cell receptor beta chains share one sample of origin, sequenced in a study of shared clonotypes between healthy human individuals. Repertoires were generated with immunoSEQ multiplex PCR, while TCRdb's copy carries only in-frame clones and drops some. The sample contains fewer than 3 million clones, 85% to 95% of which appear only once. Sequencing was performed on naive CD4+ T cells from PBMCs. Indicated subset: CD45RA+ positively selected. The receptors come from a man younger than 30 in good health. Some clones in this sample may be carry-over from other donors' samples.

This chain joins TRBV7-8 and TRBJ2-2; 8 nucleotides align to TRBD2. Trimming took 5 bases from V and 5 from J; bases not matched to a gene: 7. This CDR3 has 15 amino acids. CDR1 and CDR2 from the germline V gene are SGHVS and FQNEAQ. The CDR3 DNA is TGTGCCAGCAGCCGGGGGGGTGCCGGAACCGGGGAGCTGTTTTTT. Amino acid sequence: CASSRGGAGTGELFF.

V gene TRBV6-6 combines with J gene TRBJ2-7; the D gene is possibly TRBD2 (5 bases). This CDR3 has 15 residues. Germline loops: CDR1 MNHNY, CDR2 SVGAGI (reference sequence). V was pared by 0 bases and J by 5 bases, with 14 bases between. CDR3 sequence: CASSYSGSQDHEQYF. The DNA for the CDR3 is TGTGCCAGCAGTTACTCGGGGAGCCAGGACCACGAGCAGTACTTC.

This chain links TRBV9 with TRBJ2-2, with D maybe TRBD1 (5 bases). The CDR3 length is 15 residues. Between the trimmed V and J ends, which lost 0 bases and 5 bases, there was a span of 11 bases. Germline V gives CDR1 SGDLS, CDR2 YYNGEE. The CDR3: CASSVAGQGTGELFF. CDR3 DNA: TGTGCCAGCAGCGTAGCAGGGCAGGGAACCGGGGAGCTGTTTTTT.

The V gene is TRBV18, the J gene TRBJ1-5; a possible D gene is TRBD1 (6 bases). Germline V gene lookup returns CDR1 KGHSH and CDR2 LQKENI. Trimming stripped 6 bases from V and 4 bases from J, with 10 bases between. This CDR3 comprises 13 residues. The CDR3 protein is CASSSGANQPQHF. Here the CDR3 DNA reads TGTGCCAGCTCTTCGGGGGCTAATCAGCCCCAGCATTTT.

This clone was found once. This same CDR3 is encoded by further DNA sequences in the sample. The chain uses TRBV7-2 and TRBJ2-3, with D possibly matching TRBD1 (7 bases). This CDR3 region has 13 residues. The germline V gene encodes CDR1 SGHTA and CDR2 FQGNSA. Trimming took off 5 bases at V and 4 bases at J, with 10 bases between the two ends. The CDR3, as DNA: TGTGCCAGCAGCCCCAGGGGGGCAGATACGCAGTATTTT. It yields the protein CASSPRGADTQYF.

As for this clone: A junction boundary mismatches the germline segment, possibly from a read error. The chain joins TRBV2 to TRBJ2-5; D is uncertain. The V gene's germline CDR1 is SNHLY and CDR2 FYNNEI. This CDR3 is built from 10 residues. The DNA for the CDR3 is TGTGCCAGCAGTGTAGATAGGCAGAACTTC. This sequence encodes CASSVDRQNF.

V gene TRBV19 combines with J gene TRBJ2-3; 7 bases are shared with TRBD2. Germline values: CDR1 LNHDA, CDR2 SQIVND (reference sequence). The CDR3 sequence is 15 residues long. V lost 6 bases and J lost 2; bases outside the gene matches: 8. CDR3 coding DNA: TGTGCCAGTAGGTCTGTAGCGGGCACCACAGATACGCAGTATTTT. Its translation is CASRSVAGTTDTQYF.

The gene calls are TRBV18 and TRBJ2-1, with 11 bases lining up with TRBD2. With V trimmed by 3 bases and J by 1 base, 2 bases remained unmatched. Germline V gene lookup returns CDR1 KGHSH and CDR2 LQKENI. This CDR3 is 16 amino acids long. CDR3 sequence reads: CASSPTSGTSYNEQFF. The CDR3 DNA is TGTGCCAGCTCACCGACTAGCGGGACGTCCTACAATGAGCAGTTCTTC.

The chain has TRBV7-9 and TRBJ2-7; a weak D match, TRBD2 (6 bases). This CDR3 is 14 amino acids long. V was clipped by 2 bases and J by 0 bases, with 8 bases between them. Germline CDR1 and CDR2: SEHNR and FQNEAQ (reference sequence). DNA of the CDR3: TGTGCCAGCAGCTTACGGGGGAACTCCTACGAGCAGTACTTC. Encoded protein: CASSLRGNSYEQYF.

The genes are TRBV5-1 and TRBJ2-2; D gene ambiguous. In germline, CDR1 is SGHRS, CDR2 YFSETQ. CDR3 length equals 14 residues. Trimming took off 1 base at V and 0 bases at J, with 4 bases between the two ends. CDR3 in DNA: TGCGCCAGCAGCTTGCAAGCGAACACCGGGGAGCTGTTTTTT. It yields the protein CASSLQANTGELFF.

CDR3 DNA sequence: TGTGCCAGCTCACCGGAATACAGGGGATCCTACGAGCAGTACTTC. Protein: CASSPEYRGSYEQYF. The rearrangement joins TRBV18 to TRBJ2-7; 7 bases match TRBD1. Germline V lookup: CDR1 KGHSH, CDR2 LQKENI. The V gene end was trimmed by 3 bases and the J gene end by 1 base; junction bases not matched to a gene: 6. The CDR3 contains 15 residues.

This chain uses TRBV28 with TRBJ1-1; TRBD1 might be the D (6 bases). This CDR3 comprises 15 residues. The V gene's germline CDR1 is MDHEN and CDR2 SYDVKM. Trimming shortened V by 5 bases and J by 4 bases, and 17 bases separated the two germline ends. CDR3 DNA sequence: TGTGCCAGCAGTGAGACCCAACCAGGGGCCACTGAAGCTTTCTTT. Translating gives CASSETQPGATEAFF.

V gene TRBV28 combines with J gene TRBJ1-2, with D perhaps TRBD1 (6 bases). The germline gives CDR1 MDHEN, CDR2 SYDVKM. CDR3 length: 14 amino acids. Trimming shortened V by 6 bases and J by 3 bases, and 14 bases separated the two germline ends. DNA for the CDR3: TGTGCCAGCAGAACCGGACAGCGCGACTATGGCTACACCTTC. It codes for CASRTGQRDYGYTF.

V and J are TRBV5-1 and TRBJ2-7; D is perhaps TRBD1 (5 bases). The V gene's germline CDR1 is SGHRS and CDR2 YFSETQ. V was clipped by 0 bases and J by 7 bases, with 14 bases between them. This CDR3 comprises 14 residues. The CDR3 loop reads CASSLVGPSEEQYF. DNA for the CDR3: TGCGCCAGCAGCTTGGTGGGGCCTTCGGAGGAGCAGTACTTC.

The sample holds a few counts of this clone. The genes are TRBV6-1 and TRBJ2-1; no reliable D call. Germline V CDR1 and CDR2: MNHNS, SASEGT. The CDR3 is 14 residues long. Trimming pared 1 base from V and 9 bases from J, leaving 13 bases between. CDR3 nucleotide sequence: TGTGCCAGCAGTGAAGGCCTTATGGTGGGTGAGCAGTTCTTC. Amino acid sequence: CASSEGLMVGEQFF.

J is TRBJ1-2 and V is TRBV30; D remains unclear. Trimming took 0 bases from V and 2 from J, leaving 7 bases between them. CDR1 and CDR2 (germline): GTSNPN, SVGIG (reference sequence). The CDR3 has 13 residues. Written as DNA, the CDR3 is TGTGCCTGGAGTGTACGACCGAACTATGGCTACACCTTC. Its protein product is CAWSVRPNYGYTF.

This sequence joins TRBV4-2 and TRBJ2-5, with 9 bases lining up with TRBD2. The V gene's germline CDR1 is LGHNA and CDR2 YNFKEQ. CDR3 length: 17 amino acids. Trimming at V came to 4 bases and at J to 5 bases, leaving 14 bases not matched to a gene. The CDR3 DNA reads as TGTGCCAGCAGCCGCTCGACTAGCGGAGCCGGGGGGGAGACCCAGTACTTC. It yields the protein CASSRSTSGAGGETQYF.

The chain recombines TRBV19 with TRBJ2-3, with a tentative D call TRBD2 (5 bases). CDR1 and CDR2 (germline): LNHDA, SQIVND (reference sequence). The CDR3 loop spans 13 amino acids. V dropped 7 bases and J dropped 2 bases, with 10 bases sitting between them. The CDR3 nucleotides are TGTGCCAGTAAGGACTTATCCACAGATACGCAGTATTTT. Its translation is CASKDLSTDTQYF.

This sequence joins TRBV5-1 and TRBJ2-7; possible D gene TRBD2, 5 bases. The V gene lost 4 bases and the J gene lost 6 bases, with 14 bases spanning the gap. The CDR3 runs 13 residues. Per germline, CDR1 SGHRS and CDR2 YFSETQ. CDR3 in DNA: TGCGCCAGCAGCGGAGGTGGTCTCTCCGAGCAGTACTTC. Translation: CASSGGGLSEQYF.

The chain combines TRBV18 with TRBJ2-7; D gene uncertain. Trimming removed 2 bases at V and 1 base at J, with 12 bases between. The CDR3 is made up of 15 amino acids. Germline assignment: CDR1 KGHSH and CDR2 LQKENI. The DNA of the CDR3 is TGTGCCAGCTCACCAAGGCAGTCGCTTTCCTACGAGCAGTACTTC. This gives the protein CASSPRQSLSYEQYF.

The CDR3 sequence: CASSPQGGGAKNIQYF. The CDR3 region has the DNA TGTGCCAGCAGCCCACAGGGGGGTGGCGCCAAAAACATTCAGTACTTC. The chain is built from TRBV7-9 and TRBJ2-4; 8 bases are shared with TRBD1. The CDR3 extends over 16 amino acids. V was pared by 5 bases and J by 1 base, with 7 bases of the junction left unmatched. Germline V gives CDR1 SEHNR, CDR2 FQNEAQ (reference sequence).

This clone is a singleton in its sample. V is TRBV7-2 and J is TRBJ2-1; 10 nucleotides align to TRBD2. The CDR3 extends over 20 amino acids. Germline lookup yields CDR1 SGHTA and CDR2 FQGNSA. V lost 0 bases and J lost 4; bases outside the gene matches: 15. CDR3 region: CASSLAGRTSGSTLYNEQFF. CDR3 DNA sequence: TGTGCCAGCAGCTTAGCGGGGAGGACTAGCGGATCAACCTTATACAATGAGCAGTTCTTC.

On this clone itself: This specimen includes other DNA sequences encoding the same CDR3. The chain is built from TRBV6-5 and TRBJ2-5; D perhaps matches TRBD1 (5 bases). Germline CDR1 reads MNHEY; CDR2 reads SVGAGI. V lost 2 bases and J 4 bases, leaving 8 bases between the germline ends. The CDR3 totals 13 residues. For the CDR3, the DNA is TGTGCCAGCAGTTACAGGGGAATAGAGACCCAGTACTTC. Its protein is CASSYRGIETQYF.

In DNA form, the CDR3 reads TGTGCCAGCAGAGACCCGGGACAGGGAGTAGAGACCCAGTACTTC. This translates into CASRDPGQGVETQYF. V is TRBV7-7 and J is TRBJ2-5; 9 nucleotides align to TRBD1. V was clipped by 6 bases and J by 4 bases; unmatched bases: 9. CDR1 and CDR2 (germline): SSHAT, FNYEAQ (reference sequence). The CDR3 is 15 residues long.

This clone was recorded only once. This sample includes further DNA sequences coding for the same CDR3. CDR3 nucleotide sequence: TGCAGTGCTCGGAAGGGAGAGACCCAGTACTTC. It specifies CSARKGETQYF. The rearrangement joins TRBV20-1 to TRBJ2-5; D is unclear. The CDR3 loop spans 11 amino acids. V was trimmed by 5 bases and J by 4 bases, leaving 8 bases between them. Germline CDR1 reads DFQATT; CDR2 reads SNEGSKA (reference sequence).

CDR3 sequence (DNA): TGTGCCAGCAGTTTAGTATCGGGGAACACTGAAGCTTTCTTT. Residues: CASSLVSGNTEAFF. The chain joins TRBV27 to TRBJ1-1; D uncertain. This CDR3 contains 14 residues. Trimming took 2 bases from V and 1 from J, leaving 8 bases between them. Germline V gives CDR1 MNHEY, CDR2 SMNVEV (reference sequence).

This chain links TRBV6-5 with TRBJ2-6; no firm D call. The CDR3 sequence is 15 residues long. Trimming took off 2 bases at V and 2 bases at J, with 7 bases between the two ends. CDR1 and CDR2 from the germline V gene are MNHEY and SVGAGI. CDR3 protein: CASSYGVTGANVLTF. CDR3 coding DNA: TGTGCCAGCAGTTACGGGGTAACTGGGGCCAACGTCCTGACTTTC.